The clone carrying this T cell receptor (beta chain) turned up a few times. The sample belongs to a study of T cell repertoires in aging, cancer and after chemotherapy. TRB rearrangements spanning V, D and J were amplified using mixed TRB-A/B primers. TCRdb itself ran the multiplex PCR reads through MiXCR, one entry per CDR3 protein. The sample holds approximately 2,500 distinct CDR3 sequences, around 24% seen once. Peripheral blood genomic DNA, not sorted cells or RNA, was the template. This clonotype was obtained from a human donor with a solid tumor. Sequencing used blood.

CDR3 in amino acids: CASRPGQGVHTGELFF. The DNA of the CDR3 is TGTGCCAGTAGGCCGGGACAGGGGGTTCACACCGGGGAGCTGTTTTTT. This rearrangement joins TRBV19 to TRBJ2-2, with 11 positions matching TRBD1. Germline values: CDR1 LNHDA, CDR2 SQIVND (reference sequence). V lost 6 bases, J lost 3 bases, and 6 bases stayed unmatched. CDR3 length: 16 amino acids. Full variable domain (missing parts from reference TRBV19 and TRBJ2-2): DGGITQSPKYLFRKEGQNVTLSCEQNLNHDAMYWYRQDPGQGLRLIYYSQIVNDFQKGDIAEGYSVSREKKESFPLTVTSAQKNPTAFYLCASRPGQGVHTGELFFGEGSRLTVL.